The 20 T cell receptor beta chains below were found in one sample sequenced in a study of cytomegalovirus exposure and HLA in healthy donors. Researchers ran the PCR with 60 Vbeta and 13 Jbeta primers. Sequencing used immunoSEQ multiplex PCR; TCRdb keeps in-frame clones, though not all of them. The sample carries approximately 160,000 clones, about four fifths recorded once. The specimen was PBMCs. These receptors were obtained from a man younger than 40 in good health and CMV-seropositive.

The V call is TRBV4-2, the J call TRBJ1-1; no clear D. This CDR3 contains 12 residues. With 0 bases removed from V and 6 bases from J, the gap between germline ends came to 5 bases. Germline assignment: CDR1 LGHNA and CDR2 YNFKEQ. The DNA for the CDR3 is TGTGCCAGCAGCCAAGATGGGCCTGAAGCTTTCTTT. As protein: CASSQDGPEAFF.

This clone was counted a single time. The chain joins TRBV5-1 to TRBJ2-5, with 11 bases matching TRBD1. Germline V gives CDR1 SGHRS, CDR2 YFSETQ. This CDR3 comprises 15 residues. The J segment lost 5 bases and the V segment lost 3 bases, leaving 6 bases of the junction unmatched. The CDR3 region is CASSWTGGGRETQYF. CDR3 DNA sequence: TGCGCCAGCAGCTGGACAGGGGGCGGGCGGGAGACCCAGTACTTC.

This chain connects TRBV10-3 to TRBJ1-1, with D unclear. The length of the CDR3 is 14 residues. Germline V gene data show CDR1 as ENHRY and CDR2 as SYGVKD. The V end was cut by 2 bases, the J end by 1 base, with 8 bases between. This chain's CDR3 is CAISEEGRNTEAFF. The CDR3 DNA reads as TGTGCCATCAGTGAGGAGGGCAGGAACACTGAAGCTTTCTTT.

V gene TRBV23-1 combines with J gene TRBJ2-7; the match to TRBD2 covers 7 bases. TRBV23-1 is reported as an ORF; its role is uncertain. The CDR3 contains 13 residues. V dropped 3 bases and J dropped 2; count of bases not matched to a gene: 1. For the CDR3, the DNA is TGCGCCAGCAGTCAGCTAGCGGCCTACGAGCAGTACTTC. It yields the protein CASSQLAAYEQYF.

The chain is built from TRBV6-1 and TRBJ2-7; D is uncertain. This CDR3 comprises 15 residues. Germline V gene data show CDR1 as MNHNS and CDR2 as SASEGT. The germline V and J ends were trimmed by 2 bases and 2 bases, with 13 bases remaining between them. The CDR3 spells CASSESVRSAYEQYF. As DNA, the CDR3 is TGTGCCAGCAGTGAAAGCGTGCGGAGCGCCTACGAGCAGTACTTC.

The V gene is TRBV6-5, the J gene TRBJ2-3; tentative D call: TRBD2 (5 bases). Germline V gene lookup returns CDR1 MNHEY and CDR2 SVGAGI. The V end lost 0 bases, the J end lost 3 bases, and 10 bases lay between the germline ends. CDR3 length: 15 amino acids. The CDR3 DNA sequence: TGTGCCAGCAGTTACTCGGCGGGCGGTACAGATACGCAGTATTTT. This translates into CASSYSAGGTDTQYF.

V gene TRBV4-2 combines with J gene TRBJ1-1; TRBD1 matches at 8 bases. The CDR3 length is 16 residues. The germline V gene has CDR1 LGHNA and CDR2 YNFKEQ. V shed 0 bases and J 4 bases; nucleotides not matched to a gene: 7. CDR3 in amino acids: CASSQDRGPGGTEAFF. Written as DNA, the CDR3 is TGTGCCAGCAGCCAAGACAGGGGGCCGGGCGGCACTGAAGCTTTCTTT.

This clone has only one observation. The chain has TRBV29-1 and TRBJ2-7, with TRBD2 matching over 7 bases. Germline loops: CDR1 SQVTM, CDR2 ANQGSEA. Germline trimming cut 2 bases from V and 6 bases from J; bases unmatched to any gene: 7. This CDR3 comprises 13 residues. CDR3 protein: CSVERRETREQYF. DNA for the CDR3: TGCAGCGTTGAAAGGCGGGAGACTCGCGAGCAGTACTTC.

This clone was recorded only once. J is TRBJ2-5 and V is TRBV4-2, with D perhaps TRBD2 (5 bases). The better agreement between TRBJ2-7 and the DNA end casts doubt on the J call. The CDR3 runs to 15 residues. CDR1 is LGHNA and CDR2 is YNFKEQ in the germline V gene. Here the CDR3 DNA reads TGTGCCAGCAGCCAAGCTAGCCGAGGTGGGTACGAGCAGTACTTC. Translating gives CASSQASRGGYEQYF.

This sequence joins TRBV4-3 and TRBJ2-7; 13 nucleotides line up with TRBD2. Germline assignment: CDR1 LGHNA and CDR2 YSLEER. Trimming took 2 bases from V and 5 from J; bases not matched to a gene: 15. The CDR3 consists of 19 residues. CDR3 in DNA: TGCGCCAGCAGCCAAACCGTGACTAGCGGGGGGTCGACACTCAACGAGCAGTACTTC. Protein: CASSQTVTSGGSTLNEQYF.

V is TRBV4-1 and J is TRBJ1-4; no reliable D call. There are 15 residues in the CDR3. Trimming took 0 bases from V and 3 from J, leaving 8 bases between them. In germline, CDR1 is MGHRA, CDR2 YSYEKL. The CDR3 protein is CASSQDRGSNEKLFF. The DNA for the CDR3 is TGCGCCAGCAGCCAAGATCGAGGGTCTAATGAAAAACTGTTTTTT.

J is TRBJ2-4 and V is TRBV7-2, with a weak D call TRBD2 (5 bases). V lost 1 base to trimming and J lost 8 bases, with 9 bases between them. Germline CDR1 SGHTA, CDR2 FQGNSA. This CDR3 region has 13 residues. CDR3 residues: CASSLDGVDIQYF. The CDR3 DNA follows: TGTGCCAGCAGCTTAGACGGGGTGGACATTCAGTACTTC.

This rearrangement joins TRBV15 to TRBJ1-4; D is possibly TRBD1 (6 bases). The CDR3 is 17 residues long. The germline CDR1 and CDR2 sequences are LNHNV and YYDKDF (reference sequence). V was trimmed by 2 bases and J by 0 bases, leaving 13 bases between them. As DNA, the CDR3 is TGTGCCACCAGCAGAATGGGGGCTGGGGCAACTAATGAAAAACTGTTTTTT. The encoded protein is CATSRMGAGATNEKLFF.

The chain carries TRBV7-3 and TRBJ2-1, with 16 bases lining up with TRBD2. V was clipped by 5 bases and J by 13 bases; unmatched bases: 8. There are 15 residues in the CDR3. Germline values: CDR1 SGHTA, CDR2 FQGTGA. The CDR3 sequence: CASSLGGTSGGAQFF. CDR3 DNA: TGTGCCAGCAGCCTGGGAGGGACTAGCGGGGGGGCACAGTTCTTC.

The chain joins TRBV6-1 to TRBJ1-5; weak D call: TRBD1 (6 bases). This CDR3 contains 18 residues. CDR1 and CDR2 from the germline V gene are MNHNS and SASEGT. With 4 bases removed from V and 0 bases from J, the gap between germline ends came to 19 bases. CDR3 amino acids: CASSAPGQSRYSNQPQHF. Written as DNA, the CDR3 is TGTGCCAGCAGTGCCCCTGGACAGAGCCGGTATAGCAATCAGCCCCAGCATTTT.

This chain joins TRBV7-9 and TRBJ1-2, with D possibly TRBD1 on 5 matching bases. From germline, CDR1 is SEHNR and CDR2 FQNEAQ (reference sequence). The CDR3 consists of 16 residues. Deletions cut 5 bases from V and 0 bases from J, with 16 bases between. In DNA form, the CDR3 reads TGTGCCAGCAGCCCTTGGACACTCGAAGCTAACTATGGCTACACCTTC. Its translation is CASSPWTLEANYGYTF.

The V and J genes are TRBV15 and TRBJ2-7, with 8 bases fitting TRBD1. Germline lookup yields CDR1 LNHNV and CDR2 YYDKDF (reference sequence). The CDR3 consists of 15 residues. Losses at the gene ends were 0 bases for V and 2 bases for J; bases not matched to a gene: 3. The CDR3 region is CATSRDRDRTYEQYF. CDR3 DNA: TGTGCCACCAGCAGAGATCGGGACAGGACCTACGAGCAGTACTTC. Full variable domain (missing parts from reference TRBV15 and TRBJ2-7): DAMVIQNPRYQVTQFGKPVTLSCSQTLNHNVMYWYQQKSSQAPKLLFHYYDKDFNNEADTPDNFQSRRPNTSFCFLDIRSPGLGDTAMYLCATSRDRDRTYEQYFGPGTRLTVT.

This rearrangement joins TRBV7-6 to TRBJ2-5, with TRBD1 as a possible D gene (5 bases). The V end lost 3 bases, the J end lost 3 bases, and 20 bases lay between the germline ends. CDR3 length: 17 residues. Germline CDR1 is SGHVS and CDR2 is FNYEAQ. The CDR3 DNA reads as TGTGCCAGCAGCTTCACCCCATCAGTTGGCAGGGAAGAGACCCAGTACTTC. Protein: CASSFTPSVGREETQYF.

The chain combines TRBV27 with TRBJ1-1; no reliable D call. With 3 bases removed from V and 3 bases from J, the gap between germline ends came to 14 bases. The CDR3 totals 15 residues. Germline-derived CDR1 and CDR2 are MNHEY and SMNVEV (reference sequence). In nucleotides, the CDR3 is TGTGCCAGCAGTTTGGGAGCGGGGAAATACACTGAAGCTTTCTTT. Encoded protein: CASSLGAGKYTEAFF.

The gene calls are TRBV27 and TRBJ2-7, with 8 bases identical to TRBD2. The CDR3 runs to 16 residues. Trimming at V came to 5 bases and at J to 0 bases, leaving 9 bases not matched to a gene. From germline, CDR1 is MNHEY and CDR2 SMNVEV (reference sequence). The CDR3 nucleotides read TGTGCCAGCAGTCCCTCAGCGGGAGTCCTCTCCTACGAGCAGTACTTC. It encodes CASSPSAGVLSYEQYF.